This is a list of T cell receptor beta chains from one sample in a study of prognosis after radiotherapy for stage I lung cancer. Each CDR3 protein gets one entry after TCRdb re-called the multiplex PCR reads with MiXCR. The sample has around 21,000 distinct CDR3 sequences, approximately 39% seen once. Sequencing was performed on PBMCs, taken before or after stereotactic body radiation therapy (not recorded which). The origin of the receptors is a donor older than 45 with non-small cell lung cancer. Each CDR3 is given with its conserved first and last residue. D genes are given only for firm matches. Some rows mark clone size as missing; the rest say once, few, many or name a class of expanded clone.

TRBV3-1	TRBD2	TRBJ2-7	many	TGTGCCAGCAGCCTTGACCTGGGGGGGTCCTACGAGCAGTACTTC	CASSLDLGGSYEQYF
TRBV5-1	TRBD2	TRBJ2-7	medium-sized	TGCGCCAGCAGCTTAACGGGAGGGCCGGTCGAGCAGTACTTC	CASSLTGGPVEQYF
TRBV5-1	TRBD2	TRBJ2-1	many	TGCGCCACCACCCGAGCGGGAGGGGACAATGAGCAGTTCTTC	CATTRAGGDNEQFF
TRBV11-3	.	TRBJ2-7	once	TGTGCCAGCAGCACAAGGGGGACCTCCTACGAGCAGTACTTC	CASSTRGTSYEQYF
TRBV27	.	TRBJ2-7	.	TGTGCCAGCAGTTTAGAGGGAGTAGGGTCTTACGAGCAGTACTTC	CASSLEGVGSYEQYF
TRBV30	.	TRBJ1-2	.	TGTGCCTGGAGTGTGGGCAGCGGCTACACCTTC	CAWSVGSGYTF
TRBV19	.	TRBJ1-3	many	TGTGCCAGTAGTGACCCCCGACTGAGCTCTGGAAACACCATATATTTT	CASSDPRLSSGNTIYF
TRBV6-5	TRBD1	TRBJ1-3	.	TGTGCCAGCAGTTACGAGGGGACAGCCTCTGGAAACACCATATATTTT	CASSYEGTASGNTIYF
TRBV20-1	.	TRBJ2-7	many	TGCAGTGCTAGTCAAAGGTCCTACGAGCAGTACTTC	CSASQRSYEQYF
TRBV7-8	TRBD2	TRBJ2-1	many	TGTGCCAGCAGCTTAGAGCTAGCGGGCTATGAGCAGTTCTTC	CASSLELAGYEQFF
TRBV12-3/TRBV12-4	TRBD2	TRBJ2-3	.	TGTGCCAGCAGCAGAAGGGGGGTAATAGCGGGAGGGGGAACATATACGCAGTATTTT	CASSRRGVIAGGGTYTQYF
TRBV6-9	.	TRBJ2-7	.	TGTGCCAGCAGTTACTTGGCTGCACTGGTCGAGCAGTACTTC	CASSYLAALVEQYF
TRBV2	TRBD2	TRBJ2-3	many	TGTGCCAGCCTTGTTGGACTAGCGGGAGCCGGGGGCACAGATACGCAGTATTTT	CASLVGLAGAGGTDTQYF
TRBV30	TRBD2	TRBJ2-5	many	TGTGCCTGGACCCGGGGGGGCCAAGAGACCCAGTACTTC	CAWTRGGQETQYF
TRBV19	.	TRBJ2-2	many	TGTGCCAGTAGTATAGATCACGGCACCGGGGAGCTGTTTTTT	CASSIDHGTGELFF
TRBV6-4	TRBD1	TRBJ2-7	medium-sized	TGTGCCAGCAGTGAAGAAGGACAGGGGACGGGCGAGCAGTACTTC	CASSEEGQGTGEQYF
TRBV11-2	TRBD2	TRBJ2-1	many	TGTGCCAGCAGCTCCATAGCGGGAGGGGCCTACAATGAGCAGTTCTTC	CASSSIAGGAYNEQFF
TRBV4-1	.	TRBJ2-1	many	TGCGCCAGCAGCCAAGACAGGGATGGGATATACAATGAGCAGTTCTTC	CASSQDRDGIYNEQFF
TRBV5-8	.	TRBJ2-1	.	TGCGCCAGCAGCTTGGCTCCGGGAGTGTGGAATGAGCAGTTCTTC	CASSLAPGVWNEQFF
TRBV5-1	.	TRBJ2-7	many	TGCGCCAGCAGCTTGGGGGCGAGTAGCTCCTACGAGCAGTACTTC	CASSLGASSSYEQYF
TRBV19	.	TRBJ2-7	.	TGTTCCATTAGCAGTGGCGGTACTAGTATATACGAGCAGTACTTC	CSISSGGTSIYEQYF
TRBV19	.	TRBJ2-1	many	TGTGCCAGTATGGACGGGAGTGTTTACAATGAGCAGTTCTTC	CASMDGSVYNEQFF
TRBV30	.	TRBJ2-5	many	TGTGCCTGGAGTGTAGCAAGCCAAGAGACCCAGTACTTC	CAWSVASQETQYF
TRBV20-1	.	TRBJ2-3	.	TGCAGTGCTATGGCAGATACGCAGTATTTT	CSAMADTQYF
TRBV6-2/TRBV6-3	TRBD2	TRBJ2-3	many	TGTGCCAGCAGAACGGGACTAGCGGCCACAGATACGCAGTATTTT	CASRTGLAATDTQYF
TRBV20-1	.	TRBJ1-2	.	TGCAGTGCTAGAGACACAGGGAGAGCTGGCTACACCTTC	CSARDTGRAGYTF
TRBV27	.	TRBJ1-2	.	TGTGCCAGCAGTTTGGCAGGGGCCAACTATGGCTACACCTTC	CASSLAGANYGYTF
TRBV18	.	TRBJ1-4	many	TGTGCCAGCTCACCACTCCCAACTAATGAAAAACTGTTTTTT	CASSPLPTNEKLFF
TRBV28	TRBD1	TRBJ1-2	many	TGTGCCAGCAGTTTGGACAGGGTGATGGGCTACACCTTC	CASSLDRVMGYTF
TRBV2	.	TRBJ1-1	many	TGTGCCAGCAGTGTAGGTGAGAACACTGAAGCTTTCTTT	CASSVGENTEAFF
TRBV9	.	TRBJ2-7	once	TGTGCCAGCAGTACCGAGGGGGAATACTACGAGCAGTACTTC	CASSTEGEYYEQYF
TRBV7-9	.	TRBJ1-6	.	TGTGCCAGCAGCTTATCGGGGGCGTCGGGTGCTTCACCCCTCCACTTT	CASSLSGASGASPLHF
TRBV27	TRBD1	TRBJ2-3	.	TGTGCCAGCAGACCTTGGGACAGGTTACAGAAATATACGCAGTATTTT	CASRPWDRLQKYTQYF
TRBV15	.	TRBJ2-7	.	TGTGCCACCAGCAGAGACCCCTCCTACGAGCAGTACTTC	CATSRDPSYEQYF
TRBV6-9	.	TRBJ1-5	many	TGTGCCAGCAGTTACTCAGGGTCTTTGAAGCCCCAGCATTTT	CASSYSGSLKPQHF
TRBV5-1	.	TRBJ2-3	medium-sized	TGCGCCAGCAGCGAGGACAGCACAGATACGCAGTATTTT	CASSEDSTDTQYF
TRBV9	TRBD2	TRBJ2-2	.	TGTGCCAGCAGCGTTGGACTAGCGGGAGGGACAGGGGAGCTGTTTTTT	CASSVGLAGGTGELFF
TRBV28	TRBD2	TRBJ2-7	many	TGTGCCAGCAGTTTATCGGGGGGGCACGCCGCTCTGTACTTC	CASSLSGGHAALYF
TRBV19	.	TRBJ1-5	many	TGTGCCAGTAGTCCCTCTGCTAGAGGGCGGGTCAATCAGCCCCAGCATTTT	CASSPSARGRVNQPQHF
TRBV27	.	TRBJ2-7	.	TGTTCCAGCATCCTGACAGGGACTTACGAGCAGTACTTC	CSSILTGTYEQYF
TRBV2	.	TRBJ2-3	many	TGTGCCAGCAGGGTAGCTGGAGGGACAGATACGCAGTATTTT	CASRVAGGTDTQYF
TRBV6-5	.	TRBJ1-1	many	TGTGCCAGCAGTTACTCTTCTAACTGGGGGTTCGGTGAAGCTTTCTTT	CASSYSSNWGFGEAFF
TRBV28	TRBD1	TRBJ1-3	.	TGTGCCAGCAGTCTAGGACAGGGGGTTTCTGGAAACACCATATATTTT	CASSLGQGVSGNTIYF
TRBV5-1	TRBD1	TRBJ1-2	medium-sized	TGCGCCAGCAGGGGACAGAACTTTAACTATGGCTACACCTTC	CASRGQNFNYGYTF
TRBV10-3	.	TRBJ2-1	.	TGTACCATCAGTGGCAGGGGGGAGGATGATCAGTTCTTC	CTISGRGEDDQFF
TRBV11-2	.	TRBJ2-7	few	TGTGCCAGCAGCTTAGATGGGGCGGGGGAGCAGTACTTC	CASSLDGAGEQYF
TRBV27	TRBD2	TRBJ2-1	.	TGTGCCAGCAGAGGGTTCAGCGGGATAACCTACAATGAGCAGTTCTTC	CASRGFSGITYNEQFF
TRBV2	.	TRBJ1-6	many	TGTGCCAGCAAACAGGACAGAAATTCACCCCTCCACTTT	CASKQDRNSPLHF
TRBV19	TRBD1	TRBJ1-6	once	TGTGCCAGCCGGACAGGGTTACATAATTCACCCCTCCACTTT	CASRTGLHNSPLHF
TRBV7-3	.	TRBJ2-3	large	TGTGCCAGCAGCTTTGCGGGTCGGACGCTAGATACGCAGTATTTT	CASSFAGRTLDTQYF
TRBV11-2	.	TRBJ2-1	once	TGTGCCAGCAGCTTAGCGTGGTATGAGCAGTTCTTC	CASSLAWYEQFF
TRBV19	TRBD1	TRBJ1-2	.	TGTGCCAGTAGTATCCCGGGACAGGAGACTGATGGCTACACCTTC	CASSIPGQETDGYTF
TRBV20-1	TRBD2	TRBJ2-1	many	TGCAGTGCTAGAGCCCATAGCGGGAGAGACAATGAGCAGTTCTTC	CSARAHSGRDNEQFF